The rows below give T cell receptor beta chains drawn from one sample of a study of blood T cell repertoires in COVID-19. Clones were read by immunoSEQ multiplex PCR, and TCRdb kept only the in-frame ones, dropping some. Here the sample spans some 130,000 clones, nearly 85% being singletons. The material sequenced was peripheral blood. Receptors were obtained from a human donor in a cohort sampled during active COVID-19. Each CDR3 is given with its conserved first and last residue. Each record gives: clone size, V gene, J gene, D gene, CDR3 DNA, CDR3 protein. A D gene is named only where the DNA matches it firmly. The size entry is marked missing in some rows and otherwise reads once, few, many or a size class.

clone_size: NA; v_call: TRBV7-9; j_call: TRBJ2-3; d_call: NA; cdr3_nt: TGTGCCAGCAGCTTGAGCGGATCTTGGACAGATACGCAGTATTTT; cdr3_aa: CASSLSGSWTDTQYF
clone_size: NA; v_call: TRBV19; j_call: TRBJ1-1; d_call: TRBD1; cdr3_nt: TGTGCCAGTATTCCGACAGGGCGGAACACTGAAGCTTTCTTT; cdr3_aa: CASIPTGRNTEAFF
clone_size: NA; v_call: TRBV4-3; j_call: TRBJ1-4; d_call: NA; cdr3_nt: TGCGCCAGCAGCCGAAACCCCCGGGAAAAACTGTTTTTT; cdr3_aa: CASSRNPREKLFF
clone_size: few; v_call: TRBV12-5; j_call: TRBJ1-1; d_call: TRBD1; cdr3_nt: TGTGCTAGCGTACAGGGGTCCCTCGGGATGAACACTGAAGCTTTCTTT; cdr3_aa: CASVQGSLGMNTEAFF
clone_size: NA; v_call: TRBV27; j_call: TRBJ1-3; d_call: NA; cdr3_nt: TGTGCCAGCAGTTCTGGGGGGAGCTCTGGAAACACCATATATTTT; cdr3_aa: CASSSGGSSGNTIYF
clone_size: NA; v_call: TRBV7-6; j_call: TRBJ1-3; d_call: TRBD1; cdr3_nt: TGTGCCAGCAGCCACAGGGGAGACACCATATATTTT; cdr3_aa: CASSHRGDTIYF
clone_size: once; v_call: TRBV6-5; j_call: TRBJ2-7; d_call: TRBD1; cdr3_nt: TGTGCCAGCAGTTACTCCGTGACAGGGGGCCTCTACGAGCAGTACTTC; cdr3_aa: CASSYSVTGGLYEQYF
clone_size: few; v_call: TRBV7-6; j_call: TRBJ2-5; d_call: TRBD2; cdr3_nt: TGTGCCAGCAGCTTAGAGGCCGGGGGGACCCAAGAGACCCAGTACTTC; cdr3_aa: CASSLEAGGTQETQYF
clone_size: NA; v_call: TRBV29-1; j_call: TRBJ1-1; d_call: NA; cdr3_nt: TGCAGCGGATACGTGGGGGCTCAAGCTTTCTTT; cdr3_aa: CSGYVGAQAFF
clone_size: NA; v_call: TRBV19; j_call: TRBJ1-5; d_call: NA; cdr3_nt: TGTGCCAGTAGTAAGGGGATCGACGTGGGCAATCAGCCCCAGCATTTT; cdr3_aa: CASSKGIDVGNQPQHF
clone_size: NA; v_call: TRBV3-1/TRBV3-2; j_call: TRBJ1-3; d_call: NA; cdr3_nt: TGTGCCAGCAGCCAAGCCGGGAATCCTGGAAACACCATATATTTT; cdr3_aa: CASSQAGNPGNTIYF
clone_size: NA; v_call: TRBV9; j_call: TRBJ2-2; d_call: TRBD2; cdr3_nt: TGTGCCAGCAGCGTAGGAATTCTAGCGGGGGGCATCACCGGGGAGCTGTTTTTT; cdr3_aa: CASSVGILAGGITGELFF
clone_size: NA; v_call: TRBV12-5; j_call: TRBJ1-3; d_call: NA; cdr3_nt: TGTGCTAGTGGTTTGGTACCCAAGGGGACAATCTCTGGAAACACCATATATTTT; cdr3_aa: CASGLVPKGTISGNTIYF
clone_size: NA; v_call: TRBV6-5; j_call: TRBJ2-2; d_call: NA; cdr3_nt: TGTGCCAGCAGTCTGCGGGGCTTGAACACCGGGGAGCTGTTTTTT; cdr3_aa: CASSLRGLNTGELFF
clone_size: NA; v_call: TRBV3-1/TRBV3-2; j_call: TRBJ2-7; d_call: NA; cdr3_nt: TGTGCCAGCAGCCAAGTGGGCATAAATGTGCGCGAGCAGTACTTC; cdr3_aa: CASSQVGINVREQYF
clone_size: NA; v_call: TRBV6-5; j_call: TRBJ1-5; d_call: TRBD1; cdr3_nt: TGTGCCAGCAAAAGGGGGCTCTGGCCCCAGCATTTT; cdr3_aa: CASKRGLWPQHF
clone_size: NA; v_call: TRBV11-3; j_call: TRBJ2-5; d_call: TRBD2; cdr3_nt: TGTGCCAGCACTCGGGGAGTAGCGGGAAACCAAGAGACCCAGTACTTC; cdr3_aa: CASTRGVAGNQETQYF
clone_size: NA; v_call: TRBV7-2; j_call: TRBJ2-2; d_call: TRBD1; cdr3_nt: TGTGCCAGCAGCGTAAGGACCAGGGGGACCGGGGAGCTGTTTTTT; cdr3_aa: CASSVRTRGTGELFF
clone_size: few; v_call: TRBV10-3; j_call: TRBJ1-2; d_call: TRBD1; cdr3_nt: TGTGCCAGCGGGGACAGGGAATTGAATGGCTACACCTTC; cdr3_aa: CASGDRELNGYTF
clone_size: NA; v_call: TRBV29-1; j_call: TRBJ2-3; d_call: TRBD2; cdr3_nt: TGCAGCCTATCCCCGGGGACTAGCGGGAGTTTAACAGATACGCAGTATTTT; cdr3_aa: CSLSPGTSGSLTDTQYF
clone_size: NA; v_call: TRBV29-1; j_call: TRBJ1-3; d_call: NA; cdr3_nt: TGCAGCGCTTGGCCCTCCTCTGGAAACACCATATATTTT; cdr3_aa: CSAWPSSGNTIYF
clone_size: NA; v_call: TRBV4-3; j_call: TRBJ2-3; d_call: TRBD2; cdr3_nt: TGCGCCAGCAGCCTACTAGCGGAAGCCGTCACAGATACGCAGTATTTT; cdr3_aa: CASSLLAEAVTDTQYF
clone_size: once; v_call: TRBV7-6; j_call: TRBJ1-6; d_call: TRBD1; cdr3_nt: TGTGCCAGCAGCTTGGAGCCGACAGGGAGGAATTCACCCCTCCACTTT; cdr3_aa: CASSLEPTGRNSPLHF
clone_size: NA; v_call: TRBV11-3; j_call: TRBJ2-3; d_call: TRBD2; cdr3_nt: TGTGCCAGCAGCTTACGGAGCGGGGGGACCCGTAGCACAGATACGCAGTATTTT; cdr3_aa: CASSLRSGGTRSTDTQYF
clone_size: NA; v_call: TRBV11-3; j_call: TRBJ1-4; d_call: NA; cdr3_nt: TGTGCCAGCAGCTTTGGAGGGACGGGTGAAAAACTGTTTTTT; cdr3_aa: CASSFGGTGEKLFF
clone_size: NA; v_call: TRBV6-6; j_call: TRBJ1-1; d_call: NA; cdr3_nt: TGTGCCAGCAGTTACCCCGGGATGGGTGAAGCTTTCTTT; cdr3_aa: CASSYPGMGEAFF
clone_size: NA; v_call: TRBV7-8; j_call: TRBJ2-2; d_call: TRBD1; cdr3_nt: TGTGCCAGCAGCTTAACGACAGGGACGGGAACCGGGGAGCTGTTTTTT; cdr3_aa: CASSLTTGTGTGELFF
clone_size: NA; v_call: TRBV6-4; j_call: TRBJ1-3; d_call: NA; cdr3_nt: TGTGCCAGCGGACACAAGAGCTCTGGAAACACCATATATTTT; cdr3_aa: CASGHKSSGNTIYF
clone_size: NA; v_call: TRBV30; j_call: TRBJ1-1; d_call: TRBD1; cdr3_nt: TGTGCCTGGAGTCAGGGGGGAAACACTGAAGCTTTCTTT; cdr3_aa: CAWSQGGNTEAFF
clone_size: once; v_call: TRBV27; j_call: TRBJ1-6; d_call: NA; cdr3_nt: TGTGCCAGCAGTTTAATACGGACGGGGAATTCACCCCTCCACTTT; cdr3_aa: CASSLIRTGNSPLHF
clone_size: NA; v_call: TRBV7-2; j_call: TRBJ2-3; d_call: NA; cdr3_nt: TGTGCCAGCAGCTCCGGGGGAGGGGGTAATACGCAGTATTTT; cdr3_aa: CASSSGGGGNTQYF
clone_size: NA; v_call: TRBV19; j_call: TRBJ1-2; d_call: TRBD1; cdr3_nt: TGTGCCAGTAGTCTACCCTTCCGGGACAGGGGGCGAGGCTACACCTTC; cdr3_aa: CASSLPFRDRGRGYTF
clone_size: NA; v_call: TRBV5-1; j_call: TRBJ1-2; d_call: NA; cdr3_nt: TGCGCCAGCAGCCCTCAGGACAGCAACTATGGCTACACCTTC; cdr3_aa: CASSPQDSNYGYTF
clone_size: NA; v_call: TRBV7-8; j_call: TRBJ1-3; d_call: TRBD1; cdr3_nt: TGTGCCAGCAGGTCCGGGACAGGACTAAACACCATATATTTT; cdr3_aa: CASRSGTGLNTIYF
clone_size: NA; v_call: TRBV6-5; j_call: TRBJ1-1; d_call: NA; cdr3_nt: TGTGCCAGCAGTTACTGGACAAACACTGAAGCTTTCTTT; cdr3_aa: CASSYWTNTEAFF
clone_size: NA; v_call: TRBV2; j_call: TRBJ2-3; d_call: NA; cdr3_nt: TGTGCCAGCAGTGATAGCGGATCGGCCTTTGATACGCAGTATTTT; cdr3_aa: CASSDSGSAFDTQYF
clone_size: NA; v_call: TRBV7-3; j_call: TRBJ1-6; d_call: TRBD1; cdr3_nt: TGTGCCAGCAGCTTGACAGGGAGCAATTCACCCCTCCACTTT; cdr3_aa: CASSLTGSNSPLHF
clone_size: NA; v_call: TRBV2; j_call: TRBJ1-2; d_call: TRBD1; cdr3_nt: TGTGCCAGCCGTAGACAGGGATCAAATAATCCCCCCGGCTATGGCTACACCTTC; cdr3_aa: CASRRQGSNNPPGYGYTF
clone_size: NA; v_call: TRBV6-5; j_call: TRBJ1-1; d_call: NA; cdr3_nt: TGTGCCAGCAAACAGCGGGGGCTGAACACTGAAGCTTTCTTT; cdr3_aa: CASKQRGLNTEAFF
clone_size: NA; v_call: TRBV19; j_call: TRBJ1-5; d_call: TRBD1; cdr3_nt: TGTGCCACAAAGAGACAGGGCGGGCAGCCCCAGCATTTT; cdr3_aa: CATKRQGGQPQHF
clone_size: NA; v_call: TRBV11-3; j_call: TRBJ2-1; d_call: TRBD1; cdr3_nt: TGTGCCAGCAGCTTGCATAGGGGGGGACAGGGGGCGAACAATGAGCAGTTCTTC; cdr3_aa: CASSLHRGGQGANNEQFF
clone_size: NA; v_call: TRBV2; j_call: TRBJ2-5; d_call: NA; cdr3_nt: TGTGCCAGCTCCAGAACCACAGAGACCCAGTACTTC; cdr3_aa: CASSRTTETQYF
clone_size: few; v_call: TRBV6-5; j_call: TRBJ2-7; d_call: NA; cdr3_nt: TGTGCCAGCAGTCAACAGGGCGGTCAAATCTACGAGCAGTACTTC; cdr3_aa: CASSQQGGQIYEQYF
clone_size: NA; v_call: TRBV6-5; j_call: TRBJ2-7; d_call: TRBD1; cdr3_nt: TGTGCCAGCAGTCCATGGGACAGACCCTACGAGCAGTACTTC; cdr3_aa: CASSPWDRPYEQYF
clone_size: NA; v_call: TRBV27; j_call: TRBJ1-2; d_call: NA; cdr3_nt: TGTGCCAGCAGTTGGGGCGGCGGGGGCGTTTATGGCTACACCTTC; cdr3_aa: CASSWGGGGVYGYTF
clone_size: NA; v_call: TRBV5-5; j_call: TRBJ2-3; d_call: NA; cdr3_nt: TGTGCCAGCAGCTTGACGGCAGGGAGCACAGATACGCAGTATTTT; cdr3_aa: CASSLTAGSTDTQYF
clone_size: NA; v_call: TRBV7-9; j_call: TRBJ1-2; d_call: NA; cdr3_nt: TGTGCCAGCAGCCCTCTTACAGGGCTCGTGGGGGGCTACACCTTC; cdr3_aa: CASSPLTGLVGGYTF
clone_size: NA; v_call: TRBV13; j_call: TRBJ2-1; d_call: TRBD2; cdr3_nt: TGTGCCAGCACAACTAGCGGGAGGGCCCTCTACAATGAGCAGTTCTTC; cdr3_aa: CASTTSGRALYNEQFF
clone_size: once; v_call: TRBV5-1; j_call: TRBJ2-1; d_call: NA; cdr3_nt: TGCGCCAGCAGCTTGTCCCCGGGGGACAATGAGCAGTTCTTC; cdr3_aa: CASSLSPGDNEQFF
clone_size: NA; v_call: TRBV24-1; j_call: TRBJ2-2; d_call: TRBD1; cdr3_nt: TGTGCCACCAGGACCGACAGGGGGCGTGTAACCGGGGAGCTGTTTTTT; cdr3_aa: CATRTDRGRVTGELFF
clone_size: NA; v_call: TRBV7-2; j_call: TRBJ2-4; d_call: NA; cdr3_nt: TGTGCCAGCACCTTGGGGAGGTCTGGCATTCAGTACTTC; cdr3_aa: CASTLGRSGIQYF
clone_size: once; v_call: TRBV19; j_call: TRBJ2-3; d_call: TRBD1; cdr3_nt: TGTGCCAGTAGTATTCTGACAGGGGCTGGAGATACGCAGTATTTT; cdr3_aa: CASSILTGAGDTQYF
clone_size: NA; v_call: TRBV7-6; j_call: TRBJ2-2; d_call: NA; cdr3_nt: TGTGCCAGCAGCCTTACCGGGGAGCTGTTTTTT; cdr3_aa: CASSLTGELFF
clone_size: NA; v_call: TRBV5-6; j_call: TRBJ1-1; d_call: NA; cdr3_nt: TGTGCCAGCAGCCGGAGGGGCCCTAACACTGAAGCTTTCTTT; cdr3_aa: CASSRRGPNTEAFF
clone_size: NA; v_call: TRBV7-9; j_call: TRBJ2-7; d_call: TRBD2; cdr3_nt: TGTGCCAGCAGCTTGTGGGGCGGGGGGGCCCAACGTTACGAGCAGTACTTC; cdr3_aa: CASSLWGGGAQRYEQYF
clone_size: NA; v_call: TRBV6-5; j_call: TRBJ1-5; d_call: TRBD1; cdr3_nt: TGTGCCAGCCAGGACAGGGGGCGTCAGCCCCAGCATTTT; cdr3_aa: CASQDRGRQPQHF